This is a list of T cell receptor beta chains from one sample in a study of shared clonotypes between healthy human individuals. Using immunoSEQ multiplex PCR, the repertoire was profiled, and TCRdb retains in-frame clones only, with some absent. The sample has approximately 500,000 clones; 90% to 96% are singletons. Material for sequencing was naive CD4+ T cells sorted from blood. These receptors were taken from a woman in her 30s in good health. CDR3s include the opening cysteine and the closing phenylalanine or tryptophan. D genes are given only for firm matches. Size tells how often a clone was seen (once, few, many) or the class of an expanded clone, and some rows leave it out.

J | D | V | size | CDR3 | DNA
TRBJ2-5 | TRBD2 | TRBV11-2 | once | CASSLDYIAGKTQYF | TGTGCCAGCAGCTTAGATTATATAGCGGGGAAGACCCAGTACTTC
TRBJ2-3 | TRBD2 | TRBV29-1 | - | CSTTPPGLAATDTQYF | TGCAGCACTACACCTCCGGGACTAGCGGCCACAGATACGCAGTATTTT
TRBJ2-6 | - | TRBV2 | - | CASSDSPGEGANVLTF | TGTGCCAGCAGTGATTCCCCGGGCGAGGGGGCCAACGTCCTGACTTTC
TRBJ2-3 | - | TRBV7-9 | - | CASSHSGGSDTQYF | TGTGCCAGCAGTCACTCCGGAGGGTCAGATACGCAGTATTTT
TRBJ2-2 | - | TRBV4-1 | - | CASSQDAGTGELFF | TGCGCCAGCAGCCAAGATGCGGGTACCGGGGAGCTGTTTTTT
TRBJ2-7 | TRBD2 | TRBV28 | - | CASSLHTSGRFYGQYF | TGTGCCAGCAGTCTTCACACTAGCGGGAGATTCTACGGGCAGTACTTC
TRBJ1-1 | - | TRBV7-2 | - | CASSHVSGKGKDTEAFF | TGTGCCAGCAGCCACGTCAGCGGGAAGGGAAAGGACACTGAAGCTTTCTTT
TRBJ2-5 | TRBD1 | TRBV28 | - | CASSLWGQGGKTQYF | TGTGCCAGCAGTTTATGGGGACAGGGTGGGAAGACCCAGTACTTC
TRBJ2-7 | TRBD1 | TRBV6-6 | - | CASSQDETGDHEQYF | TGTGCCAGCAGCCAAGACGAGACAGGGGACCACGAGCAGTACTTC
TRBJ2-1 | TRBD2 | TRBV5-4 | - | CASSLGLAGNEQFF | TGTGCCAGCAGCTTGGGACTAGCAGGCAATGAGCAGTTCTTC
TRBJ2-1 | TRBD2 | TRBV28 | - | CASVTSGRAAEFF | TGTGCCAGCGTGACTAGCGGGAGGGCTGCTGAGTTCTTC
TRBJ2-2 | TRBD1 | TRBV7-9 | - | CASKQGINTGELFF | TGTGCCAGCAAACAGGGGATAAACACCGGGGAGCTGTTTTTT
TRBJ2-1 | - | TRBV7-8 | - | CASSLYNNEQFF | TGTGCCAGCAGCTTATACAACAATGAGCAGTTCTTC
TRBJ2-3 | TRBD1 | TRBV7-7 | - | CASSYDREGSQYF | TGTGCCAGCAGCTATGACAGGGAAGGGTCGCAGTATTTT
TRBJ1-1 | - | TRBV18 | - | CASSPAERGAFF | TGTGCCAGCTCACCCGCGGAGAGGGGAGCTTTCTTT
TRBJ2-5 | - | TRBV28 | - | CASTSSGATEETQYF | TGTGCCAGCACCTCCTCTGGGGCTACAGAAGAGACCCAGTACTTC
TRBJ2-5 | - | TRBV5-4 | - | CASSLGPGYRETQYF | TGTGCCAGCAGCTTGGGGCCAGGGTATCGAGAGACCCAGTACTTC
TRBJ1-2 | - | TRBV5-5 | once | CASSFRSANYGYTF | TGTGCCAGCAGCTTCCGGTCAGCTAACTATGGCTACACCTTC
TRBJ2-6 | TRBD1 | TRBV29-1 | - | CSVDRVGANVLTF | TGCAGCGTGGACAGGGTTGGGGCCAACGTCCTGACTTTC